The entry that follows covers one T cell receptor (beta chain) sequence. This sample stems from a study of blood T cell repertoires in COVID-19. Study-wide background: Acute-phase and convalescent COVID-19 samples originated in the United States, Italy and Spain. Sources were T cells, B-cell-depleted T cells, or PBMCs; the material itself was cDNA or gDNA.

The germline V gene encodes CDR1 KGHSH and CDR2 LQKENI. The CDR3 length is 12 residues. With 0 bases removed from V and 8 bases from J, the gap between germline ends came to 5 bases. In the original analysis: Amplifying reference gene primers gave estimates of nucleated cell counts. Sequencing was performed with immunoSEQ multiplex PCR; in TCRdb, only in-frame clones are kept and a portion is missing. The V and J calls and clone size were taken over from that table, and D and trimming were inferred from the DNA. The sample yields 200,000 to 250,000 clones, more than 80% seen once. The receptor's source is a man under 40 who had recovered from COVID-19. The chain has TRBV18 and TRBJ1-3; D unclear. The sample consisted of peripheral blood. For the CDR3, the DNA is TGTGCCAGCTCACCACCGGGAGACACCATATATTTT. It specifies CASSPPGDTIYF.